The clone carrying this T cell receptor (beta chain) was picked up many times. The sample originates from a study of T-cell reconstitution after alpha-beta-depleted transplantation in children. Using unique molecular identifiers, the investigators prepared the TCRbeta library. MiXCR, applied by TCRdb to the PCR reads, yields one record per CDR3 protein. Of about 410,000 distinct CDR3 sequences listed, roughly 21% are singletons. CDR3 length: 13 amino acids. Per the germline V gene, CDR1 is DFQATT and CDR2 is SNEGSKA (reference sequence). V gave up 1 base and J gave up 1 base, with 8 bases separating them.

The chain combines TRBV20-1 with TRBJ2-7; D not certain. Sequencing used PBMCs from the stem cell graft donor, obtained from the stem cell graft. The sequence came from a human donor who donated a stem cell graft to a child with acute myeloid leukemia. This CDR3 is CSARGQESYEQYF. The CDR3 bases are TGCAGTGCTAGAGGCCAGGAGTCCTACGAGCAGTACTTC.